The entry below gives a single T cell receptor (beta chain) sequence along with its context. The data were taken from a study of T cell responses to AZD1222 COVID-19 vaccine. Libraries were prepared by immunoSEQ multiplex PCR; TCRdb keeps only in-frame clonotypes and omits some of them. Of roughly 150,000 clones in the sample, roughly 86% are singletons; the top ten hold roughly 5.5%. Germline V lookup: CDR1 SGHTA, CDR2 FQGNSA. CDR3 length equals 16 residues. J lost 2 bases, V lost 0 bases, and 3 bases had no gene match. This receptor was obtained from an adult in good health. The chain employs TRBV7-2 and TRBJ2-3; TRBD2 aligns across 9 bases. Sequencing used peripheral blood, obtained on day 0 of AZD1222 vaccination. The CDR3 here is CASSLAGGRATDTQYF. The CDR3 nucleotides are TGTGCCAGCAGCTTAGCCGGCGGGAGGGCCACAGATACGCAGTATTTT.